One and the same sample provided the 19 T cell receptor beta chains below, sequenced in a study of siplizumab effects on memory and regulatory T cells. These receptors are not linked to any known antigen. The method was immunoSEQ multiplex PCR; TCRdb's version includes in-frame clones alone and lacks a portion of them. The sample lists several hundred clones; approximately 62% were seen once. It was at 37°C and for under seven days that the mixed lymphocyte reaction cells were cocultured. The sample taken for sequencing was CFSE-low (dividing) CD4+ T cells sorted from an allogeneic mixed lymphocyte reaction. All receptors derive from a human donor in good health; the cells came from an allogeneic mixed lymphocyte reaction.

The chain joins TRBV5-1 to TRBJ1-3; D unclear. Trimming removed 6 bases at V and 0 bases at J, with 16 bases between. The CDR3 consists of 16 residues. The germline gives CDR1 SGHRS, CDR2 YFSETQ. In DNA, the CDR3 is TGCGCCAGCAAAAAGGGTTTAGGGAACTCTGGAAACACCATATATTTT. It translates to CASKKGLGNSGNTIYF.

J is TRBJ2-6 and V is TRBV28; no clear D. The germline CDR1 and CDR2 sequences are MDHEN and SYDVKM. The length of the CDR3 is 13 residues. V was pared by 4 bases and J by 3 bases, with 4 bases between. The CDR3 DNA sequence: TGTGCCAGCAGTTCTGGTGGGGCCAACGTCCTGACTTTC. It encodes CASSSGGANVLTF.

The CDR3 here is CAISGVDTQYF. The DNA of the CDR3 is TGTGCCATCAGTGGTGTTGATACGCAGTATTTT. The chain employs TRBV10-3 and TRBJ2-3; D gene unclear. The germline gives CDR1 ENHRY, CDR2 SYGVKD. The V and J ends lost 4 bases and 6 bases respectively, with 5 bases between them. The CDR3 contains 11 residues.

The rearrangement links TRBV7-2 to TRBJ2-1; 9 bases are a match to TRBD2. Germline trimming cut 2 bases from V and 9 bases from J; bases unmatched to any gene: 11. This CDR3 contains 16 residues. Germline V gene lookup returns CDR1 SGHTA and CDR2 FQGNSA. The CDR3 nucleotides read TGTGCCAGCAGCTTAAGAATTGGCGGGAGGGGGATTGAGCAGTTCTTC. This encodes CASSLRIGGRGIEQFF. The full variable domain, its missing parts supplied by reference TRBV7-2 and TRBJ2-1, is GAGVSQSPSNKVTEKGKDVELRCDPISGHTALYWYRQSLGQGLEFLIYFQGNSAPDKSGLPSDRFSAERTGGSVSTLTIQRTQQEDSAVYLCASSLRIGGRGIEQFFGPGTRLTVL.

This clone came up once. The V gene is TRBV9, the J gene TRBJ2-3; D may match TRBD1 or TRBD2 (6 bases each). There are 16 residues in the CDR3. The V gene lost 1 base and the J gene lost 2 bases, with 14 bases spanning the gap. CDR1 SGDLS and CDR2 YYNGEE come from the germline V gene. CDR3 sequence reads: CASSVIGGAITDTQYF. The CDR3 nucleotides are TGTGCCAGCAGCGTAATCGGGGGCGCAATCACAGATACGCAGTATTTT.

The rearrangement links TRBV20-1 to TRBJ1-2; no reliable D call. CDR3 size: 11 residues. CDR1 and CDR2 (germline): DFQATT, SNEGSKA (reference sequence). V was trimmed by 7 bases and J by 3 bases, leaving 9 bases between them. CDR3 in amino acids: CSGQFDYGYTF. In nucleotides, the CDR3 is TGCAGTGGACAATTCGACTATGGCTACACCTTC.

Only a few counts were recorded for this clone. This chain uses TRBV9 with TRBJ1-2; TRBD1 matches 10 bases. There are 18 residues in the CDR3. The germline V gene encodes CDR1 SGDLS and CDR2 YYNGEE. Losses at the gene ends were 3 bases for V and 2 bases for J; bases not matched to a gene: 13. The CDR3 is CASSAQPRPGQGNYGYTF. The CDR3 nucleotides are TGTGCCAGCAGCGCCCAACCTCGACCGGGACAGGGGAACTATGGCTACACCTTC.

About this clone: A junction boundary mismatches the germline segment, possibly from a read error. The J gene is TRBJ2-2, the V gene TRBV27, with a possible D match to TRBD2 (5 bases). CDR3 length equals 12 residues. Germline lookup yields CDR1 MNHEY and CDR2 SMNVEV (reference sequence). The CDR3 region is CASRGEHRGAVF. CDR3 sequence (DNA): TGTGCCAGCAGAGGCGAACACCGGGGAGCTGTTTTT.

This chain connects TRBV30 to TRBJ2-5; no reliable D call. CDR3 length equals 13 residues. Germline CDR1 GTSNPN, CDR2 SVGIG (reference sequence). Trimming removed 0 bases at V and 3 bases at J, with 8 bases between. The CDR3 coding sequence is TGTGCCTGGAGTGTACGAACAGAAGAGACCCAGTACTTC. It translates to CAWSVRTEETQYF.

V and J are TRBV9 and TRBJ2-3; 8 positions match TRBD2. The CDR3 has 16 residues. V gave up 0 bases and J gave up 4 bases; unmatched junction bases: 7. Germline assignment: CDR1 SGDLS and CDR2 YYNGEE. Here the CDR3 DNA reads TGTGCCAGCAGCGTAGTGGGAGCGGGAGTTCCAGATACGCAGTATTTT. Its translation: CASSVVGAGVPDTQYF.

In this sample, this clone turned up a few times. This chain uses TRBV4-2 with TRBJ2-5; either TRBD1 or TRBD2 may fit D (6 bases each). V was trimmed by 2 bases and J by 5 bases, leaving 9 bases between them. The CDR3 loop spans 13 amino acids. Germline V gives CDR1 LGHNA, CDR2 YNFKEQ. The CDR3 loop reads CASSQQGRETQYF. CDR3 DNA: TGTGCCAGCAGCCAACAGGGGAGGGAGACCCAGTACTTC.

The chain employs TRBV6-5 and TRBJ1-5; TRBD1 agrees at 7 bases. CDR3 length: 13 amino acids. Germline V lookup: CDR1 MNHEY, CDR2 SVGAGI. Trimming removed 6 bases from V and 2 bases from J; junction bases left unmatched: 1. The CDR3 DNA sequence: TGTGCCAGCAGCAGGGGGGGCAATCAGCCCCAGCATTTT. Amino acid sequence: CASSRGGNQPQHF.

The CDR3: CASSRTGETQYF. The DNA of the CDR3 is TGTGCCAGTAGTAGGACAGGGGAGACCCAGTACTTC. The gene calls are TRBV19 and TRBJ2-5, with 8 bases lining up with TRBD1. CDR1 LNHDA and CDR2 SQIVND come from the germline V gene (reference sequence). V lost 4 bases, J lost 5 bases, and 0 bases stayed unmatched. The CDR3 runs to 12 residues.

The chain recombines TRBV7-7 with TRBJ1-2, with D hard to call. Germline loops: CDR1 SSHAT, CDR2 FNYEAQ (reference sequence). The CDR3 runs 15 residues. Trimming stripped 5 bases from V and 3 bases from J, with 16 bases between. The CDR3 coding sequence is TGTGCCAGCAGCCCTATAAGGGCCTTCTACTATGGCTACACCTTC. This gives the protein CASSPIRAFYYGYTF.

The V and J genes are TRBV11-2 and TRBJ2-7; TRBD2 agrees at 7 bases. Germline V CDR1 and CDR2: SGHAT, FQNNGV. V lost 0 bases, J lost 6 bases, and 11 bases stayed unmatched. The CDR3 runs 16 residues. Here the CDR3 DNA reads TGTGCCAGCAGCTTAGATTCTTTTCGGGGGGTTGGCGAGCAGTACTTC. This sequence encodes CASSLDSFRGVGEQYF.

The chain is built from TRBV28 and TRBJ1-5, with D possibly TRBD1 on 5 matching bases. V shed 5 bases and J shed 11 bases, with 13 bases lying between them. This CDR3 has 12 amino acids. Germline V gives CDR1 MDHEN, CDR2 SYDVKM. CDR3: CASSRGRRSQHF. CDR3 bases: TGTGCCAGCAGTCGGGGCCGGAGGTCCCAGCATTTT.

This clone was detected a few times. This CDR3 reads CASSSPGGTDLTYEQYF. CDR3 nucleotides: TGCGCCAGCAGCTCCCCGGGAGGGACCGATCTTACCTACGAGCAGTACTTC. The genes are TRBV5-1 and TRBJ2-7, with 8 nucleotides matching TRBD2. V shed 3 bases, J shed 2 bases, and the junction held 13 bases outside the gene matches. Per germline, CDR1 SGHRS and CDR2 YFSETQ. The CDR3 sequence is 17 residues long.

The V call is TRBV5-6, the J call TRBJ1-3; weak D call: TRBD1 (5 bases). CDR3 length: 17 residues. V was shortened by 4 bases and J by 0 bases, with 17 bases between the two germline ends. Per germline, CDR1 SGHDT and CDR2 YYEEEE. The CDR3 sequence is CASSPLRGGDSGNTIYF. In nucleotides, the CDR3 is TGTGCCAGCAGCCCCCTCCGGGGGGGAGACTCTGGAAACACCATATATTTT. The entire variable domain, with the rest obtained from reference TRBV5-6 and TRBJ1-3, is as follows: DAGVTQSPTHLIKTRGQQVTLRCSPKSGHDTVSWYQQALGQGPQFIFQYYEEEERQRGNFPDRFSGHQFPNYSSELNVNALLLGDSALYLCASSPLRGGDSGNTIYFGEGSWLTVV.

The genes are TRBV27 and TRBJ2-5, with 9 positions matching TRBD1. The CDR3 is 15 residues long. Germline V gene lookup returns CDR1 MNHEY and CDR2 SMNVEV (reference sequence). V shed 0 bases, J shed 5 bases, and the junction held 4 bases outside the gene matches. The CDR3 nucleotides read TGTGCCAGCAGTTTATCGCGGACAGGGGAGGAGACCCAGTACTTC. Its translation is CASSLSRTGEETQYF.